Each of the 30 T cell receptor beta chains below was sequenced from the same sample in a study of shared clonotypes between healthy human individuals. TCRdb keeps only in-frame clones here, not all; method: immunoSEQ multiplex PCR. The data contain hundreds of thousands of clones, about 96% of them singletons. The sequenced sample was memory CD8+ T cells sorted from blood. Subset given: CD45RO+ cells pooled with CCR7-negative TemRA cells. These receptors came from a man aged 25-45 years in good health.

This clone was observed once. The rearrangement joins TRBV11-2 to TRBJ1-2; D is unresolved. Looked up from germline, CDR1 is SGHAT and CDR2 is FQNNGV. Trimming shortened V by 0 bases and J by 8 bases, and 10 bases separated the two germline ends. This CDR3 region has 13 residues. CDR3 sequence: CASSLDRRVGYTF. In nucleotides, the CDR3 is TGTGCCAGCAGCTTAGATCGAAGGGTCGGCTACACCTTC.

The chain carries TRBV5-4 and TRBJ1-1; D gene uncertain. Germline V CDR1 and CDR2: SGHNT, YYREEE (reference sequence). CDR3 length equals 18 residues. V was cut by 4 bases and J by 1 base, with 23 bases left in between. The CDR3 nucleotides are TGTGCCAGCAGCCTTCACATCCCTACTGACAACGCGAACACTGAAGCTTTCTTT. This encodes CASSLHIPTDNANTEAFF.

V is TRBV5-1 and J is TRBJ2-1; 8 bases are shared with TRBD2. Germline V gene data show CDR1 as SGHRS and CDR2 as YFSETQ. The length of the CDR3 is 15 residues. The junction had 10 bases not matched to a gene; V was cut back by 5 bases and J by 6 bases. CDR3 loop: CASSILAGGSNEQFF. For the CDR3, the DNA is TGCGCCAGCAGTATCCTGGCGGGAGGTTCCAATGAGCAGTTCTTC.

This clone was recorded only once. The chain employs TRBV12-5 and TRBJ2-5; 7 nucleotides agree with TRBD1. J lost 2 bases, V lost 5 bases, and 2 bases had no gene match. The CDR3 runs to 13 residues. CDR1 LGHNT and CDR2 FRNRAP come from the germline V gene. CDR3 region: CASGTGEQETQYF. The CDR3 DNA follows: TGTGCTAGTGGTACAGGGGAACAAGAGACCCAGTACTTC.

The V and J genes are TRBV4-1 and TRBJ2-5; 11 bases fit TRBD2. The CDR3 covers 18 residues. CDR1 and CDR2 (germline): MGHRA, YSYEKL. V was clipped by 2 bases and J by 1 base; unmatched bases: 9. In DNA form, the CDR3 reads TGCGCCAGCAGCCAATACGAACTAGCGGGGGTAACCCAAGAGACCCAGTACTTC. Protein product: CASSQYELAGVTQETQYF.

For this clone: Germline and junction disagree at one end, which may indicate a read error. The chain combines TRBV7-7 with TRBJ2-1; 7 positions match TRBD1. Germline V CDR1 and CDR2: SSHAT, FNYEAQ (reference sequence). The CDR3 contains 14 residues. The CDR3 sequence: CASSLNSQGNEQFF. The DNA for the CDR3 is TGTGCTAGCAGCTTAAACTCACAGGGGAATGAGCAGTTCTTC.

The V gene is TRBV27, the J gene TRBJ2-7; 8 nucleotides align to TRBD2. This CDR3 is built from 15 residues. Unmatched junction bases numbered 7, after V lost 2 bases and J lost 4 bases. Per the germline V gene, CDR1 is MNHEY and CDR2 is SMNVEV (reference sequence). CDR3 nucleotides: TGTGCCAGCAGTTTAGAGCCGGGGGGGATATACGAGCAGTACTTC. Amino acids: CASSLEPGGIYEQYF.

The V and J genes are TRBV6-1 and TRBJ2-7; unclear D gene. The germline CDR1 and CDR2 sequences are MNHNS and SASEGT. Between the trimmed V and J ends, which lost 2 bases and 0 bases, there was a span of 14 bases. The CDR3 runs to 16 residues. The CDR3 sequence is CASSEMNGVSSYEQYF. The CDR3 DNA follows: TGTGCCAGCAGTGAAATGAATGGGGTTAGCTCCTACGAGCAGTACTTC.

V gene TRBV19 combines with J gene TRBJ2-1; D might be TRBD2 (5 bases). Germline V lookup: CDR1 LNHDA, CDR2 SQIVND (reference sequence). The CDR3 loop spans 14 amino acids. The ends were cut back, 7 bases at V and 0 bases at J, with 10 bases in the middle. Here the CDR3 reads CASNLALSYNEQFF. The CDR3, as DNA: TGTGCCAGTAATCTAGCTCTCTCCTACAATGAGCAGTTCTTC.

The rearrangement joins TRBV2 to TRBJ2-7; D call uncertain. Germline V CDR1 and CDR2: SNHLY, FYNNEI. V was pared by 4 bases and J by 4 bases, with 17 bases between. This CDR3 is built from 15 residues. The CDR3 reads CASSVQAGSLYEQYF. The CDR3 DNA is TGTGCCAGCAGTGTCCAGGCAGGCAGTTTATACGAGCAGTACTTC.

The chain combines TRBV14 with TRBJ2-1, with TRBD2 matching 13 bases. Per the germline V gene, CDR1 is SGHDN and CDR2 is FVKESK. The CDR3 totals 16 residues. Trimming removed 7 bases from V and 8 bases from J; junction bases left unmatched: 11. CDR3 DNA: TGTGCCAGCATGGGGAGGACTAGCGGGAGATGGGATGAGCAGTTCTTC. Protein product: CASMGRTSGRWDEQFF. The complete variable domain, with remaining parts taken from reference TRBV14 and TRBJ2-1, reads EAGVTQFPSHSVIEKGQTVTLRCDPISGHDNLYWYRRVMGKEIKFLLHFVKESKQDESGMPNNRFLAERTGGTYSTLKVQPAELEDSGVYFCASMGRTSGRWDEQFFGPGTRLTVL.

V and J are TRBV7-9 and TRBJ2-3; D gene uncertain. This CDR3 contains 16 residues. Deletions cut 3 bases from V and 0 bases from J, with 13 bases between. Looked up from germline, CDR1 is SEHNR and CDR2 is FQNEAQ (reference sequence). CDR3 sequence (DNA): TGTGCCAGCAGCTTTGCAGGAACGACTAGCACAGATACGCAGTATTTT. Translated: CASSFAGTTSTDTQYF.

This chain links TRBV19 with TRBJ1-2; D is ambiguous. CDR3 size: 15 residues. Trimming removed 4 bases from V and 3 bases from J, with 15 bases in between. Per germline, CDR1 LNHDA and CDR2 SQIVND (reference sequence). CDR3 residues: CASSKVPGLYYGYTF. CDR3 bases: TGTGCCAGTAGTAAGGTTCCGGGATTGTACTATGGCTACACCTTC.

V usage is TRBV5-1 and J usage is TRBJ1-3; D ambiguous. CDR3 length: 14 residues. Germline lookup yields CDR1 SGHRS and CDR2 YFSETQ. Trimming stripped 5 bases from V and 0 bases from J, with 9 bases between. Here the CDR3 reads CASRPSSSGNTIYF. In DNA, the CDR3 is TGCGCCAGCAGACCGTCTAGCTCTGGAAACACCATATATTTT. The whole variable domain, filled in from reference TRBV5-1 and TRBJ1-3, reads KAGVTQTPRYLIKTRGQQVTLSCSPISGHRSVSWYQQTPGQGLQFLFEYFSETQRNKGNFPGRFSGRQFSNSRSEMNVSTLELGDSALYLCASRPSSSGNTIYFGEGSWLTVV.

The genes are TRBV9 and TRBJ2-3; TRBD2 matches at 12 bases. The J segment lost 0 bases and the V segment lost 2 bases, leaving 4 bases of the junction unmatched. The CDR3 consists of 17 residues. Germline V gene lookup returns CDR1 SGDLS and CDR2 YYNGEE. DNA for the CDR3: TGTGCCAGCAGCGTCAGGACTAGCGGGACTAGCACAGATACGCAGTATTTT. Encoded protein: CASSVRTSGTSTDTQYF.

In DNA, the CDR3 is TGCGCCAGCAGCTTAAAGGGTGGCGAGCAGTACTTC. This encodes CASSLKGGEQYF. The chain employs TRBV5-1 and TRBJ2-7, with D hard to call. V shed 2 bases and J shed 6 bases, with 9 bases lying between them. The CDR3 loop spans 12 amino acids. Germline CDR1 is SGHRS and CDR2 is YFSETQ.

V is TRBV28 and J is TRBJ1-2; D not resolved. The CDR3 is made up of 12 amino acids. Trimming removed 2 bases at V and 5 bases at J, with 6 bases between. CDR1 is MDHEN and CDR2 is SYDVKM in the germline V gene. The CDR3 DNA reads as TGTGCCAGCAGTTTAATCCATTATGGCTACACCTTC. This translates into CASSLIHYGYTF.

This chain joins TRBV28 and TRBJ2-1, with 8 positions matching TRBD2. V shed 3 bases, J shed 2 bases, and the junction held 6 bases outside the gene matches. This CDR3 spans 16 amino acids. The V gene's germline CDR1 is MDHEN and CDR2 SYDVKM. In DNA form, the CDR3 reads TGTGCCAGCAGTTTTGATAGCGGGAACACCTACAATGAGCAGTTCTTC. It codes for CASSFDSGNTYNEQFF.

This clone was detected only once. This chain uses TRBV19 with TRBJ2-3; TRBD1 is a possible D gene (6 bases). V was clipped by 2 bases and J by 6 bases, with 15 bases between them. The germline CDR1 and CDR2 sequences are LNHDA and SQIVND (reference sequence). CDR3 size: 15 residues. CDR3 sequence (DNA): TGTGCCAGTAGTATACTACAGGGTGTGGAGGATACGCAGTATTTT. Its protein product is CASSILQGVEDTQYF.

V and J are TRBV6-5 and TRBJ2-7; a weak D match, TRBD1 (6 bases). Between the trimmed V and J ends, which lost 8 bases and 0 bases, there was a span of 8 bases. The CDR3 spans 12 residues. Germline values: CDR1 MNHEY, CDR2 SVGAGI. CDR3 nucleotides: TGTGCCAGCCGGGACATCTCCTACGAGCAGTACTTC. This translates into CASRDISYEQYF.

The rearrangement links TRBV14 to TRBJ2-7; 7 nucleotides line up with TRBD2. From germline, CDR1 is SGHDN and CDR2 FVKESK. CDR3 size: 17 residues. Trimming removed 0 bases from V and 3 bases from J; junction bases left unmatched: 11. CDR3 region: CASSQDPLAEPFYEQYF. DNA for the CDR3: TGTGCCAGCAGCCAAGATCCCCTAGCGGAGCCCTTCTACGAGCAGTACTTC.

The rearrangement links TRBV2 to TRBJ2-3; 9 bases are a match to TRBD2. With V trimmed by 10 bases and J by 4 bases, 12 bases remained unmatched. The germline V gene has CDR1 SNHLY and CDR2 FYNNEI. The CDR3 length is 15 residues. DNA for the CDR3: TGTGCCATCTCTAAGGGGGCGGGAGGGCCAGATACGCAGTATTTT. It is translated as CAISKGAGGPDTQYF.

The chain employs TRBV10-2 and TRBJ2-2; D tentatively fits TRBD1 or TRBD2 (5 bases each). Germline V CDR1 and CDR2: WSHSY, SAAADI. This CDR3 region has 13 residues. V was cut by 8 bases and J by 7 bases, with 14 bases left in between. CDR3 sequence (DNA): TGCGCCAGCGGGACCCGAAGAAGCGGGGAGCTGTTTTTT. This translates into CASGTRRSGELFF.

In the case of this clone: Other nucleotide sequences in the sample specify the same CDR3. The genes are TRBV20-1 and TRBJ1-2; the D gene is possibly TRBD1 (5 bases). CDR3 length equals 10 residues. Trimming stripped 4 bases from V and 5 bases from J, with 5 bases between. Germline lookup yields CDR1 DFQATT and CDR2 SNEGSKA (reference sequence). CDR3 region: CSATGYGYTF. In DNA, the CDR3 is TGCAGTGCTACAGGGTATGGCTACACCTTC.

The chain uses TRBV28 and TRBJ1-1; D may be TRBD1 (5 bases). The V gene lost 6 bases and the J gene lost 1 base, with 9 bases spanning the gap. Germline CDR1 MDHEN, CDR2 SYDVKM. There are 13 residues in the CDR3. The CDR3, as DNA: TGTGCCAGCAGACCCAGGGAGAACACTGAAGCTTTCTTT. Translation: CASRPRENTEAFF.

The chain uses TRBV28 and TRBJ2-1; 10 bases line up with TRBD1. Germline lookup yields CDR1 MDHEN and CDR2 SYDVKM. This CDR3 comprises 16 residues. Unmatched junction bases numbered 13, after V lost 5 bases and J lost 9 bases. The CDR3 region is CASSVPRDRGEFEQFF. The CDR3 DNA sequence: TGTGCCAGCAGTGTCCCCCGGGACAGGGGTGAATTTGAGCAGTTCTTC. Drawing the rest from reference TRBV28 and TRBJ2-1, the complete variable domain is DVKVTQSSRYLVKRTGEKVFLECVQDMDHENMFWYRQDPGLGLRLIYFSYDVKMKEKGDIPEGYSVSREKKERFSLILESASTNQTSMYLCASSVPRDRGEFEQFFGPGTRLTVL.

As regards this clone: Distinct nucleotide sequences in the sample also encode this CDR3. This chain connects TRBV28 to TRBJ2-5; D remains unclear. Deletions cut 3 bases from V and 1 base from J, with 6 bases between. This CDR3 region has 13 residues. Per germline, CDR1 MDHEN and CDR2 SYDVKM. The CDR3 sequence: CASSFGRQETQYF. The CDR3 DNA sequence: TGTGCCAGCAGTTTTGGCCGCCAAGAGACCCAGTACTTC.

The CDR3 bases are TGTGCCAGCAGTTACCTCGGGGACTTCCCCGGGGCCCAGTACTTC. As protein: CASSYLGDFPGAQYF. The gene calls are TRBV6-5 and TRBJ2-5, with a tentative D call TRBD2 (6 bases). V gave up 2 bases and J gave up 9 bases, with 19 bases separating them. The CDR3 covers 15 residues. Germline V gene sequence: CDR1 MNHEY, CDR2 SVGAGI.

The gene calls are TRBV6-5 and TRBJ2-7, with 10 bases fitting TRBD2. This CDR3 has 15 amino acids. With 6 bases clipped from V and 3 bases from J, the junction kept 8 bases outside the gene matches. In germline, CDR1 is MNHEY, CDR2 SVGAGI. The CDR3 protein is CASRSPTSGNYEQYF. The CDR3, as DNA: TGTGCCAGCAGGTCTCCAACTAGCGGGAACTACGAGCAGTACTTC.

Remarks on this clone: The same CDR3 can be traced to other DNA sequences in this sample. J is TRBJ2-6 and V is TRBV10-3, with D uncertain. V shed 3 bases and J shed 0 bases, with 3 bases lying between them. Germline V gene data show CDR1 as ENHRY and CDR2 as SYGVKD. The CDR3 is 14 amino acids. The CDR3 region has the DNA TGTGCCATCAGTGAAAACTCTGGGGCCAACGTCCTGACTTTC. It is translated as CAISENSGANVLTF.